The rows below give T cell receptor beta chains drawn from one sample of a study of T cells in Graves' hyperthyroidism and ophthalmopathy. TCRdb independently ran MiXCR on the multiplex PCR reads; one entry per CDR3 protein. The sample consists of hundreds of thousands of distinct CDR3 sequences, more than 13% of them appearing once. The sequencing input was blood. The source is a woman aged 25 to 39 with Graves' hyperthyroidism. The CDR3 runs from the conserved cysteine through the conserved F or W. D genes are given only for firm matches. Where a row states a size, it is once, few, many or the class of an expanded clone; other rows omit it.

size: -; V: TRBV12-3/TRBV12-4; J: TRBJ1-5; D: TRBD1; CDR3: CASSLGTGPHF; DNA: TGTGCCAGCAGTTTGGGGACAGGGCCGCATTTT
size: few; V: TRBV7-9; J: TRBJ1-1; D: -; CDR3: CASSPEWGDTEAFF; DNA: TGTGCCAGCAGCCCCGAATGGGGGGACACTGAAGCTTTCTTT
size: many; V: TRBV29-1; J: TRBJ2-1; D: TRBD2; CDR3: CSVGGLAGGEQFF; DNA: TGCAGCGTCGGGGGACTAGCGGGAGGTGAGCAGTTCTTC
size: -; V: TRBV12-3/TRBV12-4; J: TRBJ1-2; D: -; CDR3: CASSLEAAVSPKSYGYTF; DNA: TGTGCCAGCAGTCTGGAGGCGGCAGTTAGCCCAAAGTCCTATGGCTACACCTTC
size: few; V: TRBV12-3/TRBV12-4; J: TRBJ1-1; D: -; CDR3: CASSFLENTEAFF; DNA: TGTGCCAGCAGTTTTTTAGAGAACACTGAAGCTTTCTTT
size: few; V: TRBV19; J: TRBJ1-5; D: -; CDR3: CASTWSSVQPQHF; DNA: TGTGCCAGTACTTGGTCCTCGGTTCAGCCCCAGCATTTT
size: many; V: TRBV9; J: TRBJ1-1; D: TRBD1; CDR3: CASSAGQGRPNTEAFF; DNA: TGTGCCAGCAGCGCAGGACAGGGCCGACCGAACACTGAAGCTTTCTTT
size: many; V: TRBV6-5; J: TRBJ2-1; D: TRBD1; CDR3: CASSYPLDRGGNEQFF; DNA: TGTGCCAGCAGTTACCCCTTGGACAGGGGAGGCAATGAGCAGTTCTTC
size: many; V: TRBV18; J: TRBJ1-1; D: -; CDR3: CASSPPLIYTEAFF; DNA: TGTGCCAGCTCACCACCCCTCATCTACACTGAAGCTTTCTTT
size: many; V: TRBV18; J: TRBJ2-3; D: TRBD1; CDR3: CASSRDSTTDTQYF; DNA: TGTGCCAGCTCACGGGACAGCACCACAGATACGCAGTATTTT
size: few; V: TRBV11-1; J: TRBJ2-3; D: -; CDR3: CASTYGKTDTQYF; DNA: TGTGCCAGCACCTACGGTAAAACAGATACGCAGTATTTT
size: many; V: TRBV2; J: TRBJ1-5; D: -; CDR3: CASSESGGIQPQHF; DNA: TGTGCCAGCAGTGAAAGCGGGGGCATTCAGCCCCAGCATTTT
size: many; V: TRBV6-1; J: TRBJ2-7; D: TRBD2; CDR3: CASSRGRRGDYEQYF; DNA: TGTGCCAGCAGTCGCGGGCGGCGGGGGGACTACGAGCAGTACTTC
size: -; V: TRBV27; J: TRBJ2-7; D: -; CDR3: CASSLIGSSYEQYF; DNA: TGTGCCAGCAGTTTAATAGGGAGCTCCTACGAGCAGTACTTC
size: few; V: TRBV18; J: TRBJ1-3; D: -; CDR3: CASSLRVGSGNTIYF; DNA: TGTGCCAGCTCACTCCGGGTCGGCTCTGGAAACACCATATATTTT
size: many; V: TRBV28; J: TRBJ2-1; D: TRBD2; CDR3: CASSLEASGSSYNEQFF; DNA: TGTGCCAGCAGTTTAGAGGCTAGCGGGAGCTCCTACAATGAGCAGTTCTTC
size: many; V: TRBV9; J: TRBJ2-7; D: TRBD2; CDR3: CASSGQTSGSYEQYF; DNA: TGTGCCAGCAGCGGGCAAACTAGCGGATCCTACGAGCAGTACTTC
size: -; V: TRBV12-3/TRBV12-4; J: TRBJ2-3; D: TRBD2; CDR3: CASSQPDTLAGSLQGTDTQYF; DNA: TGTGCCAGCAGCCAACCAGACACACTAGCGGGATCCCTGCAGGGCACAGATACGCAGTATTTT
size: once; V: TRBV28; J: TRBJ2-7; D: TRBD1; CDR3: CASSSGQGINEQYF; DNA: TGTGCCAGCAGTTCGGGACAGGGGATAAACGAGCAGTACTTC
size: -; V: TRBV4-1; J: TRBJ1-2; D: TRBD1; CDR3: CASSQLGQTNYGYTF; DNA: TGCGCCAGCAGCCAGTTGGGACAGACTAACTATGGCTACACCTTC
size: few; V: TRBV7-2; J: TRBJ2-1; D: TRBD2; CDR3: CASSLGPPGLGAYNEQFF; DNA: TGTGCCAGCAGCTTAGGACCTCCGGGACTAGGGGCGTACAATGAGCAGTTCTTC
size: many; V: TRBV12-3/TRBV12-4; J: TRBJ1-2; D: -; CDR3: CASSMEGPGYTF; DNA: TGTGCCAGCAGCATGGAAGGGCCTGGCTACACCTTC
size: many; V: TRBV2; J: TRBJ2-1; D: TRBD2; CDR3: CASRVSSGSSYNEQFF; DNA: TGTGCCAGCAGGGTATCTAGCGGGAGCTCCTACAATGAGCAGTTCTTC
size: few; V: TRBV2; J: TRBJ2-7; D: TRBD2; CDR3: CASTAGAYEQYF; DNA: TGTGCCAGTACCGCGGGGGCCTACGAGCAGTACTTC
size: -; V: TRBV6-1; J: TRBJ1-1; D: -; CDR3: CASTELGATEAFF; DNA: TGTGCCAGCACCGAACTGGGTGCCACTGAAGCTTTCTTT
size: many; V: TRBV28; J: TRBJ2-7; D: TRBD1; CDR3: CASSFTGTGGYEQYF; DNA: TGTGCCAGCAGCTTTACCGGGACAGGCGGCTACGAGCAGTACTTC
size: many; V: TRBV24-1; J: TRBJ2-6; D: -; CDR3: CATSDPTYLSGANVLTF; DNA: TGTGCCACCAGTGATCCTACTTACCTCTCTGGGGCCAACGTCCTGACTTTC
size: many; V: TRBV11-2; J: TRBJ2-7; D: -; CDR3: CASSSWGLSQYEQYF; DNA: TGTGCCAGCAGCTCTTGGGGACTTTCGCAGTACGAGCAGTACTTC
size: -; V: TRBV28; J: TRBJ1-3; D: TRBD1; CDR3: CASSLTYGTGGNTIYF; DNA: TGTGCCAGCAGTTTAACCTACGGGACAGGCGGAAACACCATATATTTT
size: many; V: TRBV6-1; J: TRBJ2-6; D: -; CDR3: CASSDMAGANVLTF; DNA: TGTGCCAGCAGTGACATGGCTGGGGCCAACGTCCTGACTTTC
size: -; V: TRBV24-1; J: TRBJ1-5; D: -; CDR3: CATSDGTAATQPQHF; DNA: TGTGCCACCAGTGATGGGACGGCCGCGACGCAGCCCCAGCATTTT
size: -; V: TRBV29-1; J: TRBJ1-1; D: -; CDR3: CSGWTENTEAFF; DNA: TGCAGCGGGTGGACTGAGAACACTGAAGCTTTCTTT
size: few; V: TRBV20-1; J: TRBJ2-5; D: TRBD2; CDR3: CSARDFSGPSGIQETQYF; DNA: TGCAGTGCTAGAGATTTTTCCGGCCCTAGCGGGATACAAGAGACCCAGTACTTC
size: -; V: TRBV7-9; J: TRBJ1-1; D: -; CDR3: CASSLARAPGNTEAFF; DNA: TGTGCCAGCAGCTTAGCGCGAGCGCCCGGGAACACTGAAGCTTTCTTT
size: many; V: TRBV30; J: TRBJ1-5; D: TRBD1; CDR3: CAWSVTGSNQPQHF; DNA: TGTGCCTGGAGTGTGACAGGGAGCAATCAGCCCCAGCATTTT
size: many; V: TRBV19; J: TRBJ2-5; D: TRBD1; CDR3: CATGQGETQYF; DNA: TGTGCCACAGGACAGGGTGAGACCCAGTACTTC
size: -; V: TRBV20-1; J: TRBJ1-5; D: -; CDR3: CSASDQPQHF; DNA: TGCAGTGCTAGCGATCAGCCCCAGCATTTT
size: -; V: TRBV7-2; J: TRBJ2-2; D: TRBD2; CDR3: CASSLVRLAGEGNTGELFF; DNA: TGTGCCAGCAGCTTAGTTCGGCTAGCGGGAGAGGGAAACACCGGGGAGCTGTTTTTT
size: few; V: TRBV6-1; J: TRBJ2-1; D: TRBD2; CDR3: CASSPETSGALGEFF; DNA: TGTGCCAGCAGTCCGGAGACTAGCGGGGCCCTTGGGGAGTTCTTC
size: many; V: TRBV20-1; J: TRBJ2-7; D: -; CDR3: CSARDGASPYEQYF; DNA: TGCAGTGCTAGAGATGGGGCGTCTCCGTACGAGCAGTACTTC
size: many; V: TRBV12-3/TRBV12-4; J: TRBJ2-6; D: TRBD1; CDR3: CASSSANMGQRSGANVLTF; DNA: TGTGCCAGCAGTTCGGCCAACATGGGACAGCGCTCTGGGGCCAACGTCCTGACTTTC
size: -; V: TRBV3-1; J: TRBJ1-1; D: -; CDR3: CASSKFPMNTEAFF; DNA: TGTGCCAGCAGTAAGTTTCCCATGAACACTGAAGCTTTCTTT
size: few; V: TRBV10-3; J: TRBJ1-5; D: -; CDR3: CAISVASNQPQHF; DNA: TGTGCCATCAGTGTAGCCAGCAATCAGCCCCAGCATTTT
size: few; V: TRBV6-2/TRBV6-3; J: TRBJ2-7; D: -; CDR3: CASRPDTSYEQYF; DNA: TGTGCCAGCAGGCCGGACACCTCCTACGAGCAGTACTTC
size: -; V: TRBV9; J: TRBJ1-2; D: -; CDR3: CASSVDRANYGYTF; DNA: TGTGCCAGCAGCGTCGACAGAGCTAACTATGGCTACACCTTC
size: -; V: TRBV6-1; J: TRBJ1-2; D: TRBD1; CDR3: CASRGGDSRYGYTF; DNA: TGTGCCAGCAGGGGGGGGGACAGTCGCTACGGCTACACCTTC
size: -; V: TRBV15; J: TRBJ1-4; D: -; CDR3: CATNGGFRTNEKLFF; DNA: TGTGCCACCAACGGCGGATTCAGGACTAATGAAAAACTGTTTTTT
size: many; V: TRBV20-1; J: TRBJ2-7; D: -; CDR3: CSVPPWGDLYEQYF; DNA: TGCAGTGTCCCGCCTTGGGGGGATCTGTACGAGCAGTACTTC
size: many; V: TRBV10-3; J: TRBJ2-3; D: -; CDR3: CAISVTGTHQGDTQYF; DNA: TGTGCCATCAGTGTGACCGGGACACACCAGGGAGATACGCAGTATTTT
size: few; V: TRBV2; J: TRBJ2-3; D: TRBD2; CDR3: CASSRTSLGGDTQYF; DNA: TGTGCCAGCAGTAGGACATCCTTGGGGGGGGATACGCAGTATTTT
size: many; V: TRBV12-3/TRBV12-4; J: TRBJ2-3; D: -; CDR3: CASSFEGTEGRGTQYF; DNA: TGTGCCAGCAGTTTCGAGGGGACCGAGGGGCGCGGTACGCAGTATTTT
size: many; V: TRBV7-9; J: TRBJ2-7; D: TRBD2; CDR3: CASSLKPGLAVSYEQYF; DNA: TGTGCCAGCAGCCTTAAACCGGGACTAGCGGTCTCATACGAGCAGTACTTC
size: many; V: TRBV10-3; J: TRBJ2-7; D: TRBD2; CDR3: CAISGLADSYEQYF; DNA: TGTGCCATCAGTGGACTAGCGGATTCCTACGAGCAGTACTTC
size: few; V: TRBV29-1; J: TRBJ2-5; D: TRBD2; CDR3: CSVRTSGSVMETQYF; DNA: TGCAGCGTTAGGACTAGCGGGAGTGTTATGGAGACCCAGTACTTC
size: many; V: TRBV28; J: TRBJ1-4; D: -; CDR3: CASRQGIEKLFF; DNA: TGTGCCAGCAGACAGGGTATTGAAAAACTGTTTTTT
size: many; V: TRBV18; J: TRBJ2-5; D: -; CDR3: CASSPPESTGGTQYF; DNA: TGTGCCAGCTCACCACCTGAATCAACCGGTGGGACCCAGTACTTC
size: many; V: TRBV27; J: TRBJ1-5; D: -; CDR3: CASSRAGSYQPQHF; DNA: TGTGCCAGCAGCCGAGCGGGCAGTTATCAGCCCCAGCATTTT
size: many; V: TRBV20-1; J: TRBJ2-7; D: TRBD2; CDR3: CSARWGLAGSEQYF; DNA: TGCAGTGCTAGATGGGGCCTAGCGGGAAGCGAGCAGTACTTC
size: many; V: TRBV3-1; J: TRBJ2-7; D: TRBD2; CDR3: CASSRRLAGEQYF; DNA: TGTGCCAGCAGTCGAAGACTAGCCGGCGAGCAGTACTTC
size: many; V: TRBV7-6; J: TRBJ2-7; D: -; CDR3: CASSSRRADSRTYEQYF; DNA: TGTGCCAGCAGCTCCAGGAGGGCAGATAGCCGGACCTACGAGCAGTACTTC